The TCR beta chain described here comes from a study of T-cell reconstitution after alpha-beta-depleted transplantation in children. TCRbeta library construction was performed incorporating unique molecular identifiers. TCRdb re-derived calls from the PCR reads in MiXCR, one entry per CDR3 protein. The table shows around 200,000 distinct CDR3 sequences, with less than 8% occurring only once. This CDR3 contains 15 residues. V lost 7 bases, J lost 6 bases, and 5 bases stayed unmatched. The J gene is TRBJ2-1, the V gene TRBV12-3 or TRBV12-4; TRBD2 matches at 14 bases. The sample in question was PBMCs from the stem cell graft donor, obtained from the stem cell graft. The sequence was collected from a human donor who donated a stem cell graft to a child with Wiskott-Aldrich syndrome. The CDR3 sequence: CASNPTSGRANEQFF. The CDR3 coding sequence is TGTGCCAGCAACCCGACTAGCGGGAGGGCCAATGAGCAGTTCTTC.